The text below deals with one TCR beta chain. The protocol was immunoSEQ multiplex PCR, while the TCRdb copy is restricted to in-frame clones and leaves out a portion. Among some 2,100,000 clones listed, about 94% were seen once. Germline-derived CDR1 and CDR2 are KGHSH and LQKENI. Trimming cost V 2 bases and J 9 bases, with 11 bases left between them. The CDR3 sequence is 14 residues long. These data originate in a study of shared clonotypes between healthy human individuals. The sample taken for sequencing was naive CD4+ T cells sorted from blood. Subset specified: CD45RA+ positively selected. This receptor was obtained from a man younger than 35 in good health. The J gene is TRBJ1-6, the V gene TRBV18, with D maybe TRBD1 (5 bases). CDR3 region: CASSPTDSGSPLHF. Written as DNA, the CDR3 is TGTGCCAGCTCACCAACAGACAGTGGTTCACCCCTCCACTTT.